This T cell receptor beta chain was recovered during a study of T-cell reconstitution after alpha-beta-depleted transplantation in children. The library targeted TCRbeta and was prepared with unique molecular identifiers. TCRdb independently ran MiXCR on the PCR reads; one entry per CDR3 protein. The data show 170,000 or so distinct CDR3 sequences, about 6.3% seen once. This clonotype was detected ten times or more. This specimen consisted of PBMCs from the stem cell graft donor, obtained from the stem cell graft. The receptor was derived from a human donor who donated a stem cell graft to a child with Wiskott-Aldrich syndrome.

In nucleotides, the CDR3 is TGCAGCGTTGGTGGGGGCGGTTTGTATGAGCAGTACTTC. It is translated as CSVGGGGLYEQYF. J is TRBJ2-7 and V is TRBV29-1, with D perhaps TRBD1 (6 bases). V gave up 4 bases and J gave up 7 bases, with 17 bases separating them. Germline assignment: CDR1 SQVTM and CDR2 ANQGSEA. The CDR3 is 13 amino acids.